A single T cell receptor beta chain is shown here with its context. The V end was cut by 6 bases, the J end by 6 bases, with 14 bases between. CDR3 size: 13 residues. CDR1 and CDR2 (germline): MNHEY, SVGAGI. The data belong to a study of blood T cell repertoires in COVID-19. The wider study: Specimens from acute and convalescent COVID-19 originated in the United States, Italy and Spain. Sources were T cells, B-cell-depleted T cells, or PBMCs; the material itself was cDNA or gDNA.

Original data processing: Amplification of reference gene primers was used by the study to estimate nucleated cell counts. Using immunoSEQ multiplex PCR, the repertoire was profiled, and TCRdb retains in-frame clones only, with some absent. The V and J calls and clone size were taken over from that table, and D and trimming were inferred from the DNA. The repertoire holds roughly 53,000 clones, with around 86% as singletons. The chain employs TRBV6-5 and TRBJ1-1; D perhaps matches TRBD1 (6 bases). The sequenced material came from peripheral blood. This TCR was recovered from a man at least 80 years old with acute or convalescent COVID-19. CDR3 bases: TGTGCCAGCAGCCTAGATTACAGGGCTGAAGCTTTCTTT. Translating it yields CASSLDYRAEAFF.